This is a list of T cell receptor beta chains from one sample in a study of OX40 agonist ivuxolimab in advanced cancers. Assay used: immunoSEQ multiplex PCR; TCRdb lists only in-frame clones, some missing. The profile shows more than 40,000 clones, approximately 80% of them singletons. The sequences come from CD4+ or CD8+ T cells sorted from blood, collected in a trial of the OX40 agonist ivuxolimab. These receptors were collected from an adult with an advanced solid tumor such as melanoma, head and neck, liver or kidney cancer. CDR3s leave out the opening cysteine and the closing phenylalanine or tryptophan. Each record gives: V gene, J gene, CDR3 protein.

TRBV18,TRBJ1-5,ASSAKVGAGQPQH
TRBV7-3,TRBJ1-6,ASSLMGGQLSPLH
TRBV19,TRBJ1-4,ASSIVQRTNEKLF
TRBV28,TRBJ1-4,ATMATNEKLF
TRBV19,TRBJ2-3,ASSMLAGGTDTQY
TRBV6-1,TRBJ1-5,ASSESGTGGWQPQH
TRBV7-3,TRBJ2-1,ASSLNRGLHNEQF
TRBV11-2,TRBJ1-2,ASSSPGKDGYT
TRBV6-5,TRBJ1-5,ASSYSRDSNQPQH
TRBV7-9,TRBJ2-7,ASSWSSAYTHQY
TRBV28,TRBJ1-5,ASSSLYTGQGSWYSNQPQH
TRBV11-3,TRBJ2-1,ASSTGLAGGSAYNEQF
TRBV19,TRBJ1-1,ASSGRDRTLLRWNTEAF
TRBV6-1,TRBJ1-1,ASRVTVNTEAF
TRBV27,TRBJ2-5,ASRDRVYQETQY
TRBV14,TRBJ2-5,ASSQVSGAETQY
TRBV5-1,TRBJ2-2,ASSPLAGGPTGELF